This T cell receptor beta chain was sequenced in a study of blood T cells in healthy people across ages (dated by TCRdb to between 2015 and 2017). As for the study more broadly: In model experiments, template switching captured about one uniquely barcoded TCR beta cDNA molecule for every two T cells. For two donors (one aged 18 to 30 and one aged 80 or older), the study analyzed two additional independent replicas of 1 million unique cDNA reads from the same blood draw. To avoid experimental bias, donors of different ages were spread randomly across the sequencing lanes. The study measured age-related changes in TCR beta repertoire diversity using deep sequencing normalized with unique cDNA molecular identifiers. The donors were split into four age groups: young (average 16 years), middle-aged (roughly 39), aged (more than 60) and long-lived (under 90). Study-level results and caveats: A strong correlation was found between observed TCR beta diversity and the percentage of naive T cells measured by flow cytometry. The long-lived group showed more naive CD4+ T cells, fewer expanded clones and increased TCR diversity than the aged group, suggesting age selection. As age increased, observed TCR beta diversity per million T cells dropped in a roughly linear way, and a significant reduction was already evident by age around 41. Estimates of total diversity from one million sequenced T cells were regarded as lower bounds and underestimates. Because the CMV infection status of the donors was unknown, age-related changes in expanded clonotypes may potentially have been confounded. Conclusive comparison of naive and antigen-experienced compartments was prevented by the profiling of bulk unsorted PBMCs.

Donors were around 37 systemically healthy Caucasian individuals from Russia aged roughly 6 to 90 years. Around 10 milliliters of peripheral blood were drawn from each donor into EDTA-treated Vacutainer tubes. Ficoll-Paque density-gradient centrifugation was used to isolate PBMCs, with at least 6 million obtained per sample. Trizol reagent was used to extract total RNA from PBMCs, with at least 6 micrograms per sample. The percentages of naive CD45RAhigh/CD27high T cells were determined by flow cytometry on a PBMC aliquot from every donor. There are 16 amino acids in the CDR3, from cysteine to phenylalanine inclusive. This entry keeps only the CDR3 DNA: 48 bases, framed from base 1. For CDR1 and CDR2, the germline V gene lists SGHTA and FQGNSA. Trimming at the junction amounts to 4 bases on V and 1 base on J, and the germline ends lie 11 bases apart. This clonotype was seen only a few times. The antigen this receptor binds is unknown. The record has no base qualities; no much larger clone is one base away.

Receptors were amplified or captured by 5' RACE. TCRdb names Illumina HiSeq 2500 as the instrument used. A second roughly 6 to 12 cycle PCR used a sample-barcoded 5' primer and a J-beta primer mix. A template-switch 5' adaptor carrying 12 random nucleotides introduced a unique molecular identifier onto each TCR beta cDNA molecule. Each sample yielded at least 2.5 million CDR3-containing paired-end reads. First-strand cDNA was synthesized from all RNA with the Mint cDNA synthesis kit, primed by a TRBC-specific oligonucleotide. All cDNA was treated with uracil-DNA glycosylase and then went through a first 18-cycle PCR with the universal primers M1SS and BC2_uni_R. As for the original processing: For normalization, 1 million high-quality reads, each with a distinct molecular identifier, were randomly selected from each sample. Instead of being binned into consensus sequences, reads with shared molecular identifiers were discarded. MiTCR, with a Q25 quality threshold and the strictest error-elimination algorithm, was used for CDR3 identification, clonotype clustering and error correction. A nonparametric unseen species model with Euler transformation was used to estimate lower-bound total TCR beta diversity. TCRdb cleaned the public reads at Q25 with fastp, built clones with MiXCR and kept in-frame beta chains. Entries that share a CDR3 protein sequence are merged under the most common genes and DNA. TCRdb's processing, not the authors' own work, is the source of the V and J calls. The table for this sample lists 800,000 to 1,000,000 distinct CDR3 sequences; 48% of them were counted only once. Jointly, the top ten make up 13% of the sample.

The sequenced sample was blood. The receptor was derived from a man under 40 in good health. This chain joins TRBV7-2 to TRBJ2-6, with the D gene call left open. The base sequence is TGTGCCAGCAGCTCTCTTATAGTGTCTGGGGCCAACGTCCTGACTTTC. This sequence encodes CASSSLIVSGANVLTF.